This T cell receptor beta chain was sequenced in a study of blood T cell repertoires in COVID-19. Generated by immunoSEQ multiplex PCR, the TCRdb table keeps only in-frame clones and is missing some. The table lists approximately 300,000 clones, 90% of them singletons. Germline CDR1 MDHEN, CDR2 SYDVKM. Unmatched junction bases numbered 6, after V lost 5 bases and J lost 4 bases. This CDR3 has 16 residues. Seattle's enrolled individuals joined amid active infection and were then monitored longitudinally. What was sequenced was peripheral blood. The chain uses TRBV28 and TRBJ2-1; 12 bases align to TRBD1. This receptor was identified in a woman aged 25 to 45 with COVID-19, enrolled during active disease. Here the CDR3 DNA reads TGTGCCAGCAGTGCGCCGGGACAGGGGGCTTACAATGAGCAGTTCTTC. Translating gives CASSAPGQGAYNEQFF. Full variable domain (outside the CDR3, taken from reference TRBV28 and TRBJ2-1): DVKVTQSSRYLVKRTGEKVFLECVQDMDHENMFWYRQDPGLGLRLIYFSYDVKMKEKGDIPEGYSVSREKKERFSLILESASTNQTSMYLCASSAPGQGAYNEQFFGPGTRLTVL.